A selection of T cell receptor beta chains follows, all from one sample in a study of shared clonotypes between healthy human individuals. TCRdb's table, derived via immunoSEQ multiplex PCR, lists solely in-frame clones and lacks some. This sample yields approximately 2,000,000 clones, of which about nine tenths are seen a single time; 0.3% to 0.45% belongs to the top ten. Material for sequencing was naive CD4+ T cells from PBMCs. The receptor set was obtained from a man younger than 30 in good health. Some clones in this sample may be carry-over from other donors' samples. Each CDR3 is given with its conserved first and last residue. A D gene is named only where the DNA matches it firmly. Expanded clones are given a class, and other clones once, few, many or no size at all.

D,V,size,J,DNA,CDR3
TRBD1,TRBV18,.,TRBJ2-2,TGTGCCAGCTCACCACCGGGAACAGGGGCTGGCGGGGAGCTGTTTTTT,CASSPPGTGAGGELFF
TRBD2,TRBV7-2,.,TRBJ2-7,TGTGCCAGCAGCCTATCCGGGACTAGCGCCACATCCTACGAGCAGTACTTC,CASSLSGTSATSYEQYF
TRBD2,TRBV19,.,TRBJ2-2,TGTGCCAGTAGCCAAGCGGCGGGAGGGGCCGGGGAGCTGTTTTTT,CASSQAAGGAGELFF
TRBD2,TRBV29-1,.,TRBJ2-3,TGCAGCGCCGGTGGACTAGCGGGAACTCGTGCAGATACGCAGTATTTT,CSAGGLAGTRADTQYF
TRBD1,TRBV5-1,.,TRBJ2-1,TGCGCCAGCAGCTCGCAACAGGGGAGTGTGAATGAGCAGTTCTTC,CASSSQQGSVNEQFF
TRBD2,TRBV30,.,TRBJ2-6,TGTGCCTGGAGTGTCATTGGGCCGTACACTAGCGGGAGGGCATCTGGGGCCAACGTCCTGACTTTC,CAWSVIGPYTSGRASGANVLTF
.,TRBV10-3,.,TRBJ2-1,TGTGCCATCGCCAGCTCCGCCAATGAGCAGTTCTTC,CAIASSANEQFF
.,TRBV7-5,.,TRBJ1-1,TGTGTCAGAAGCCCACCGGGGGCTGAAGCTTTCTTT,CVRSPPGAEAFF
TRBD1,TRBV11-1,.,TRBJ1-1,TGTGCCAGCAGCGCGTGGACAGGGAACACTGAAGCTTTCTTT,CASSAWTGNTEAFF
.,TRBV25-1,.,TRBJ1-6,TGTGCCAGCAGGTGGGACGAGAATTCACCCCTCCACTTT,CASRWDENSPLHF
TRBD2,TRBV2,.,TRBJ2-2,TGTGCCAGCAGTGTGACGGGGACTAGCCTTGGCCGAGTTAGCACCGGGGAGCTGTTTTTT,CASSVTGTSLGRVSTGELFF
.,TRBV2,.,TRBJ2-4,TGTGCCAGCAGTGAAGCTTCGGCAGGAAACATTCAGTACTTC,CASSEASAGNIQYF
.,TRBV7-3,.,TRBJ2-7,TGTGCCAGCAGCCCCTTACCTTGGGCAGGCTCTACAATCTACGAGCAGTACTTC,CASSPLPWAGSTIYEQYF
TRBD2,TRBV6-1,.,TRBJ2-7,TGTGCCAGCAGGGCAGGGACTAGTACCTACGAGCAGTACTTC,CASRAGTSTYEQYF
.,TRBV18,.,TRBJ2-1,TGTGCCAGCTCACCGGGGACCTACAATGAGCAGTTCTTC,CASSPGTYNEQFF
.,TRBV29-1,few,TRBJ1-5,TGCAGCGTAGAGACAGGTTGGGATCAGCCCCAGCATTTT,CSVETGWDQPQHF
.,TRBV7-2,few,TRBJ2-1,TGTGCCAGCAGCTTCCCGGGGGTGGGTGAGCAGTTCTTC,CASSFPGVGEQFF
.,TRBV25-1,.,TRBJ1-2,TGTGCCAGCAGTGAATTGGGCAGGGATCGGGGTGGCTACACCTTC,CASSELGRDRGGYTF
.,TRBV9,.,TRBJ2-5,TGTGCCAGCAGCTACGGACGCGGAGAGACCCAGTACTTC,CASSYGRGETQYF
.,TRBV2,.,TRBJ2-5,TGTGCCAGCAACAAACCAGACTGGGAGACCCAGTACTTC,CASNKPDWETQYF
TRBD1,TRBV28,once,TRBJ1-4,TGTGCCAGCAGTTTCGGACAGGGATCCGAAAAACTGTTTTTT,CASSFGQGSEKLFF
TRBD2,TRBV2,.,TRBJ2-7,TGTGCCAGCGCCTTGAGAAGCGGGATCTCCTACGAGCAGTACTTC,CASALRSGISYEQYF
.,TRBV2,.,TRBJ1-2,TGTGCCAGCAGTGAAACCTACATGGGGGGCTCAAACTATGGCTACACCTTC,CASSETYMGGSNYGYTF
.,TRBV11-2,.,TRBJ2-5,TGTGCCAGCAGCCTAGCAAGAGAGACCCAGTACTTC,CASSLARETQYF
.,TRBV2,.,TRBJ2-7,TGTGCCAGCAGTGAAGCGTGGCCGCTCTCCTACGAGCAGTACTTC,CASSEAWPLSYEQYF
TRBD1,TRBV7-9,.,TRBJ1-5,TGTGCCAGCAGCCAGACAGGGCATCATCAGCCCCAGCATTTT,CASSQTGHHQPQHF
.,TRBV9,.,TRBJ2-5,TGTGCCAGCAGCGTGGGGACTCCGCGGGGAGAGACCCAGTACTTC,CASSVGTPRGETQYF
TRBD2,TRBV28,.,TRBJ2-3,TGTGCCAGCAGTTTATCGTGGCTAGCGGTTGGCACAGATACGCAGTATTTT,CASSLSWLAVGTDTQYF